What follows describes a single T cell receptor beta chain. The antigen is unknown. This record belongs to a study of monozygotic twins with inflammatory bowel disease. Blood was drawn at approximately 2.3 ml per donor. Germline CDR1 reads SGHRS; CDR2 reads YFSETQ. The CDR3 contains 15 residues. TCRdb processed the 5' RACE reads again and assigns one entry to each CDR3 protein, with no DNA. This sample lists approximately 400,000 distinct CDR3 sequences; its ten largest clones have more than 2%. Study findings and constraints: Healthy co-twins, by inverse Simpson, had higher TCRbeta diversity than their siblings with IBD.

This clonotype was sampled from a human donor with ulcerative colitis or Crohn's disease, or a healthy co-twin of an affected twin (not recorded which). Specimen: blood. This chain uses TRBV5-1 with TRBJ2-5; as DNA is missing, the TRBD1 call by TCRdb cannot be tested. The CDR3 protein is CASSLFGTDQETQYF. The full variable domain, with the rest looked up from reference TRBV5-1 and TRBJ2-5, is KAGVTQTPRYLIKTRGQQVTLSCSPISGHRSVSWYQQTPGQGLQFLFEYFSETQRNKGNFPGRFSGRQFSNSRSEMNVSTLELGDSALYLCASSLFGTDQETQYFGPGTRLLVL.